Listed here is a single T cell receptor beta chain. The CDR3 runs to 14 residues. Germline values: CDR1 SGHRS, CDR2 YFSETQ. J was trimmed by 5 bases and V by 0 bases; bases with no gene match: 2. The record originates from a study of CD8 T cells in Susac syndrome. The authors reverse transcribed roughly 0.5 to 1 ug RNA with random hexamers. The method of amplification for TCR beta CDR3 was immunoSEQ multiplex PCR, covering 54 Vbeta and 13 Jbeta. A single record per CDR3 protein comes from TCRdb applying MiXCR to the immunoSEQ multiplex PCR reads. The table lists about 180,000 distinct CDR3 sequences, 80% to 95% of them singletons. Sequencing of TCR beta drew on CD8+ and CD4+ T cells from blood. Each multiple sclerosis control was a treatment-naive patient with relapsing-remitting disease that was either stable or active. Negative isolation was applied to CD8+ and CD4+ T cells, and FACS enrichment was applied to TEMRA cells.

V is TRBV5-1 and J is TRBJ2-1; 7 nucleotides line up with TRBD2. The specimen sequenced was CD4+ T cells from PBMCs. This TCR derives from a human donor with multiple sclerosis. The CDR3 region has the DNA TGCGCCAGCAGCTTGGAAGGGACTAACAATGAGCAGTTCTTC. The encoded protein is CASSLEGTNNEQFF.